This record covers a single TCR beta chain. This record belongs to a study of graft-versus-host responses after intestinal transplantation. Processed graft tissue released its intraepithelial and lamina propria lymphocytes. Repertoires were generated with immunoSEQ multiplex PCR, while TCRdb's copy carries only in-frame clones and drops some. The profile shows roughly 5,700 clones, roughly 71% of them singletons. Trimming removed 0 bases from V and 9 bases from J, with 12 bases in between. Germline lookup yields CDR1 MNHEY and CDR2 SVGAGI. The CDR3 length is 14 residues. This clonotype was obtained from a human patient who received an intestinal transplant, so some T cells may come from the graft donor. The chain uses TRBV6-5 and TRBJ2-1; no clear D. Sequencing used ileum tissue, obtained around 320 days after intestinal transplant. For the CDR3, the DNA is TGTGCCAGCAGTTACTCAAGGACGCGGAGTGAGCAGTTCTTC. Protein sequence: CASSYSRTRSEQFF.